This TCR beta chain came from a study of metastatic and nonmetastatic thyroid tumors. For the study at large: Patients with malignant and benign thyroid disease provided blood and tumor or nodule tissue, whose repertoires were compared. General study findings and limits: In both blood and tumor samples, TCR beta diversity was reported significantly higher for malignant than benign nodules.

V lost 5 bases, J lost 2 bases, and 7 bases stayed unmatched. Germline V lookup: CDR1 SGHAT, CDR2 FQNNGV. The CDR3 is made up of 15 amino acids. Comments on this clone: What it binds is not known.

Original methodology: A classifier for distant metastasis in papillary thyroid cancer was constructed using CDR3 differences observed across clinicopathological groups. With MiXCR, TCRdb reprocessed the PCR reads. V and J calls and clone size were set by TCRdb, not the authors. Of some 16,000 clones listed, roughly 26% are singletons. Thyroid surgery was performed in patients who had received no treatment beforehand. The chain has TRBV11-2 and TRBJ2-3, with 7 bases identical to TRBD2. The specimen sequenced was tumor tissue. The sequence was collected from a male donor with papillary thyroid cancer or a benign thyroid nodule (not recorded which). Some clones in this sample may be carry-over from other donors' samples. The CDR3 loop reads CASSTGRAPTDTQYF. In DNA, the CDR3 is TGTGCCAGCAGCACGGGGAGGGCCCCCACAGATACGCAGTATTTT.